These T cell receptor beta chains were read from a single sample in a study of T cells in Graves' hyperthyroidism and ophthalmopathy. A single record per CDR3 protein comes from TCRdb applying MiXCR to the multiplex PCR reads. The sample lists roughly 300,000 distinct CDR3 sequences; less than 30% were seen once. Input material: blood. These receptors all stem from a man aged 35-49 years with Graves' hyperthyroidism that later progressed to Graves' ophthalmopathy. CDR3s include the opening cysteine and the closing phenylalanine or tryptophan. Fields, in order: V gene, clone size, CDR3 length, J gene, D gene, CDR3 DNA, CDR3 protein. The D gene is left open where the match is weak. Not all rows give a size; the values are once, few, many and, for expanded clones, a class.

>TRBV6-2/TRBV6-3|.|15|TRBJ2-5|TRBD2
TGTGCCAGCAGTTTAAACAGGCCTGGCGGGGGGACCCAGTACTTC
CASSLNRPGGGTQYF
>TRBV5-1|many|15|TRBJ2-7|TRBD2
TGCGCCAGCAGCTCTGAGACTAGCGGGGCCTACGAGCAGTACTTC
CASSSETSGAYEQYF
>TRBV11-2|many|12|TRBJ1-5|.
TGTGCCAGCAGCCAACAAGAACAGCCCCAGCATTTT
CASSQQEQPQHF
>TRBV19|many|15|TRBJ1-1|.
TGTGCCAGTAGTACCCGGAGCGCGGGAGGGGCTGAAGCTTTCTTT
CASSTRSAGGAEAFF
>TRBV2|many|16|TRBJ2-2|.
TGTGCCAGCAGTGAGACCCGGACATTTAACACCGGGGAGCTGTTTTTT
CASSETRTFNTGELFF
>TRBV29-1|many|14|TRBJ2-7|TRBD1
TGCAGCGTATACGACAGGGGGAAAGTCTACGAGCAGTACTTC
CSVYDRGKVYEQYF
>TRBV7-3|many|15|TRBJ2-7|TRBD2
TGTGCCAGCAGCTCCGCCGGCGGGAGTATGTACGAGCAGTACTTC
CASSSAGGSMYEQYF
>TRBV5-1|few|18|TRBJ2-5|.
TGCGCCAGCAGCTTGGAGGCAACAGGGTCGCCGTACCAAGAGACCCAGTACTTC
CASSLEATGSPYQETQYF
>TRBV7-3|many|15|TRBJ2-5|.
TGTGCCAGCAGCCGTCGCCCGACAGAGCAAGAGACCCAGTACTTC
CASSRRPTEQETQYF
>TRBV6-2/TRBV6-3|.|16|TRBJ1-1|.
TGTGCCAGCACCAAAAAGGTAGGACTGAAGAACACTGAAGCTTTCTTT
CASTKKVGLKNTEAFF
>TRBV25-1|many|13|TRBJ2-7|.
TGTGCCAGCAGCGCGGGACAGCGGCTCGAGCAGTACTTC
CASSAGQRLEQYF
>TRBV12-3/TRBV12-4|many|13|TRBJ1-6|.
TGTGCCAGCAGTTTCAACATGAATTCACCCCTCCACTTT
CASSFNMNSPLHF
>TRBV20-1|few|14|TRBJ2-7|.
TGCAGTGCTACGGGGCAGGGCTTGTCCTACGAGCAGTACTTC
CSATGQGLSYEQYF
>TRBV6-2/TRBV6-3|.|16|TRBJ1-1|.
TGTGCCAGCAGTTCTTTGACGGATTTGATGAACACTGAAGCTTTCTTT
CASSSLTDLMNTEAFF
>TRBV15|many|14|TRBJ2-7|.
TGTGCCACCAAACATAAGGGGAGAGAGTTAAAGCAGTACTTC
CATKHKGRELKQYF
>TRBV6-2/TRBV6-3|.|14|TRBJ2-7|TRBD2
TGTGCCAGCAGACCCTGGGAGGGGACTGGGGAGCAGTACTTC
CASRPWEGTGEQYF
>TRBV6-2/TRBV6-3|.|17|TRBJ1-5|TRBD1
TGTGCCAGCAGTTACCTTGGGACAGGGGATAGCAATCAGCCCCAGCATTTT
CASSYLGTGDSNQPQHF
>TRBV29-1|.|14|TRBJ2-2|TRBD2
TGCAGCCAACGACTAAGCGGGAGTGCCGGGGAGCTGTTTTTT
CSQRLSGSAGELFF
>TRBV25-1|many|15|TRBJ2-7|TRBD1
TGTGCCAGCAGTGACCCCCGACAGGGTTCCTACGAGCAGTACTTC
CASSDPRQGSYEQYF
>TRBV5-1|many|15|TRBJ2-7|TRBD2
TGCGCCAGCAGCCGGGAGCGGGAGGGATCCTACGAGCAGTACTTC
CASSREREGSYEQYF
>TRBV6-1|.|13|TRBJ1-2|TRBD1
TGTGCCAGCAGTGCTTGGGGACAGTTTGGCTACACCTTC
CASSAWGQFGYTF
>TRBV20-1|.|13|TRBJ1-3|.
TGCAGTGCTGAACAGGGAACTGGAAACACCATATATTTT
CSAEQGTGNTIYF
>TRBV20-1|.|15|TRBJ2-7|.
TGCAGTGCTCAGGATCCCTCGAGGCCCTCCCTCGAGCAGTACTTC
CSAQDPSRPSLEQYF
>TRBV6-2/TRBV6-3|.|16|TRBJ2-5|.
TGTGCCAGCAGTTACTCGAGGGGGTACAGGAAAGAGACCCAGTACTTC
CASSYSRGYRKETQYF
>TRBV20-1|.|17|TRBJ1-5|.
TGCAGTGCTAGAGATCTGTCTGGGGTCCAAAACAATCAGCCCCAGCATTTT
CSARDLSGVQNNQPQHF
>TRBV5-1|many|14|TRBJ1-1|TRBD1
TGCGCCAGCAGCCGACAGGGCGCGGGCACTGAAGCTTTCTTT
CASSRQGAGTEAFF
>TRBV5-7|many|15|TRBJ1-1|.
TGTGCCAGGCGGAGGGTTCGACGGGGGAACACTGAAGCTTTCTTT
CARRRVRRGNTEAFF